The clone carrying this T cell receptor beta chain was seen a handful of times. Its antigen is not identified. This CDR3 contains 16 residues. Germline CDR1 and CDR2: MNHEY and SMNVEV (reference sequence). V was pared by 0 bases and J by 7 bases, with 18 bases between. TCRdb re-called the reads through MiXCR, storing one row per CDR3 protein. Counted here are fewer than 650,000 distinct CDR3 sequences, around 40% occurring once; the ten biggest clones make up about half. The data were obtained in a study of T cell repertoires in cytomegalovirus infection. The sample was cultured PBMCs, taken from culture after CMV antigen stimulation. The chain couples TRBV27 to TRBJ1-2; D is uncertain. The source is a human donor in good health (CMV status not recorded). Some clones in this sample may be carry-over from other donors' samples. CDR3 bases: TGTGCCAGCAGTTTATCGATAGATCACGTCGGGCTTGGCTACACCTTC. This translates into CASSLSIDHVGLGYTF.